Below, 28 T cell receptor beta chains from the same sample are listed, as sequenced in a study of cytomegalovirus exposure and HLA in healthy donors. Vbeta (60) and Jbeta (13) primers were used in the PCR. Sequenced by immunoSEQ multiplex PCR; TCRdb stores in-frame clones only, minus some. Of roughly 190,000 clones detected, over 75% appear once; the ten largest clones hold more than 8.5%. Sequences were obtained from PBMCs. These receptors all come from a woman between 50 and 59 years old in good health and CMV-seropositive.

The chain combines TRBV5-1 with TRBJ2-5; D remains ambiguous. Deletions cut 4 bases from V and 6 bases from J, with 13 bases between. The germline V gene encodes CDR1 SGHRS and CDR2 YFSETQ. The CDR3 is made up of 13 amino acids. CDR3 sequence reads: CASSQDQRQTQYF. The CDR3, as DNA: TGCGCCAGCAGCCAAGACCAGCGACAGACCCAGTACTTC.

The V gene is TRBV28, the J gene TRBJ2-1, with a tentative D call TRBD2 (5 bases). V shed 3 bases and J shed 8 bases, with 11 bases lying between them. The CDR3 runs to 13 residues. The germline V gene encodes CDR1 MDHEN and CDR2 SYDVKM. The CDR3 coding sequence is TGTGCCAGCAGTTTGGCCGAGGAGGATGAGCAGTTCTTC. Translating it yields CASSLAEEDEQFF.

This chain connects TRBV7-2 to TRBJ2-7, with D uncertain. The CDR3 has 14 residues. Germline CDR1 SGHTA, CDR2 FQGNSA. V was pared by 3 bases and J by 2 bases, with 11 bases between. CDR3 nucleotides: TGTGCCAGCAGCTTCCCCCCCGCTACCTACGAGCAGTACTTC. This encodes CASSFPPATYEQYF.

The rearrangement links TRBV5-1 to TRBJ1-1, with 11 bases aligning to TRBD1. In germline, CDR1 is SGHRS, CDR2 YFSETQ. Losses at the gene ends were 0 bases for V and 3 bases for J; bases not matched to a gene: 4. The CDR3 loop spans 16 amino acids. The CDR3 DNA follows: TGCGCCAGCAGCTTGGGGGACAGGGGGGGGGACACTGAAGCTTTCTTT. Protein product: CASSLGDRGGDTEAFF. Based on the CDR3 plus reference TRBV5-1 and TRBJ1-1, the full variable domain is KAGVTQTPRYLIKTRGQQVTLSCSPISGHRSVSWYQQTPGQGLQFLFEYFSETQRNKGNFPGRFSGRQFSNSRSEMNVSTLELGDSALYLCASSLGDRGGDTEAFFGQGTRLTVV.

The CDR3 region has the DNA TGTGCCAGCAGTTCTGCGACAGGGCCCACTGAAGCTTTCTTT. This translates into CASSSATGPTEAFF. V and J are TRBV11-3 and TRBJ1-1, with 7 bases identical to TRBD1. CDR3 size: 14 residues. Germline V gene sequence: CDR1 SGHNT, CDR2 YENEEA. V lost 6 bases, J lost 4 bases, and 8 bases stayed unmatched.

The chain has TRBV6-1 and TRBJ1-1; D remains ambiguous. Trimming took off 7 bases at V and 1 base at J, with 16 bases between the two ends. This CDR3 spans 15 amino acids. Germline V CDR1 and CDR2: MNHNS, SASEGT. The CDR3 region has the DNA TGTGCCAGCATCCGGCGGAACGGAAAGAACACTGAAGCTTTCTTT. Translating it yields CASIRRNGKNTEAFF.

In regard to this clone: One end of the junction fails to match germline, which may point to a read error. The chain has TRBV2 and TRBJ2-7; 7 bases map to TRBD2. CDR1 is SNHLY and CDR2 is FYNNEI in the germline V gene. This CDR3 region has 14 residues. The CDR3 DNA sequence: TGTGCCAGCAGGGAAGCTAGCGGTAGCTACGAGCAGTACTTC. This gives the protein CASREASGSYEQYF.

This chain uses TRBV5-4 with TRBJ1-2; 10 bases agree with TRBD1. Trimming removed 1 base from V and 5 bases from J; junction bases left unmatched: 14. Looked up from germline, CDR1 is SGHNT and CDR2 is YYREEE (reference sequence). This CDR3 comprises 18 residues. The CDR3 DNA reads as TGTGCCAGCAGCTTGCCCCCGGGGACGGGACAGGGGATGTATGGCTACACCTTC. This gives the protein CASSLPPGTGQGMYGYTF.

The chain recombines TRBV18 with TRBJ2-4, with no clear D. The CDR3 has 15 amino acids. The V gene's germline CDR1 is KGHSH and CDR2 LQKENI. V gave up 2 bases and J gave up 7 bases, with 15 bases separating them. CDR3 in amino acids: CASSPGVSSGNIQYF. CDR3 coding DNA: TGTGCCAGCTCACCAGGAGTTTCCTCTGGGAACATTCAGTACTTC.

DNA for the CDR3: TGTGCCAGCAGCTTAGGTCTAGCGGGGGGGCGGCCCAAAAACATTCAGTACTTC. Residues: CASSLGLAGGRPKNIQYF. This rearrangement joins TRBV7-2 to TRBJ2-4; TRBD2 aligns across 12 bases. CDR3 length equals 18 residues. V lost 1 base to trimming and J lost 2 bases; unmatched junction nucleotides: 6. CDR1 is SGHTA, CDR2 FQGNSA, per germline.

The V call is TRBV7-8, the J call TRBJ1-2, with 7 bases matching TRBD1. The CDR3 is 15 amino acids. CDR1 is SGHVS, CDR2 FQNEAQ, per germline. The V and J ends lost 4 bases and 4 bases, in that order; junction bases with no gene match: 9. CDR3 region: CASSSEGTAFYGYTF. The CDR3 DNA reads TGTGCCAGCAGCTCAGAGGGGACAGCTTTCTATGGCTACACCTTC.

This clone was found a few times. V and J are TRBV7-2 and TRBJ2-1; D unclear. Trimming took 2 bases from V and 6 from J, leaving 8 bases between them. Germline V gene lookup returns CDR1 SGHTA and CDR2 FQGNSA. There are 13 residues in the CDR3. CDR3 loop: CASSLSGPNEQFF. CDR3 DNA: TGTGCCAGCAGCTTAAGTGGGCCCAATGAGCAGTTCTTC.

The chain uses TRBV5-1 and TRBJ1-2, with 7 positions matching TRBD1. Trimming cost V 4 bases and J 6 bases; bases outside gene matches: 12. The CDR3 is 15 amino acids. In germline, CDR1 is SGHRS, CDR2 YFSETQ. The CDR3 DNA is TGCGCCAGCAGCACCGACAGGGTTGGAGGCAATGGCTACACCTTC. Translated, it gives CASSTDRVGGNGYTF.

V and J are TRBV7-6 and TRBJ2-1, with a tentative D call TRBD1 (5 bases). The CDR3 sequence is 15 residues long. Germline V gene lookup returns CDR1 SGHVS and CDR2 FNYEAQ. Deletions cut 1 base from V and 8 bases from J, with 15 bases between. CDR3 in amino acids: CASSLEGQGFDEQFF. The CDR3 DNA is TGTGCCAGCAGCTTAGAGGGTCAGGGTTTCGATGAGCAGTTCTTC.

The chain employs TRBV5-1 and TRBJ2-2; D is possibly TRBD1 (6 bases). Germline loops: CDR1 SGHRS, CDR2 YFSETQ. The germline V and J ends were trimmed by 0 bases and 2 bases, with 11 bases remaining between them. There are 16 residues in the CDR3. DNA of the CDR3: TGCGCCAGCAGCTTGGCACCGGGACAAAACACCGGGGAGCTGTTTTTT. Its protein is CASSLAPGQNTGELFF.

The chain couples TRBV27 to TRBJ2-1; 9 bases match TRBD1. Per germline, CDR1 MNHEY and CDR2 SMNVEV (reference sequence). There are 14 residues in the CDR3. Trimming cost V 4 bases and J 9 bases; bases outside gene matches: 7. The CDR3 here is CASSSPGQGPEQFF. The CDR3, as DNA: TGTGCCAGCAGTTCTCCGGGACAGGGCCCTGAGCAGTTCTTC.

The J gene is TRBJ1-3, the V gene TRBV5-4; no clear D. V lost 2 bases and J lost 0, with 9 bases in between. The CDR3 is made up of 15 amino acids. Germline loops: CDR1 SGHNT, CDR2 YYREEE (reference sequence). This CDR3 is CASSLSASSGNTIYF. CDR3 sequence (DNA): TGTGCCAGCAGCTTATCTGCGAGCTCTGGAAACACCATATATTTT.

The V and J genes are TRBV5-1 and TRBJ1-1; D remains unclear. V was clipped by 0 bases and J by 0 bases, with 6 bases between them. The CDR3 has 14 amino acids. Germline CDR1 is SGHRS and CDR2 is YFSETQ. CDR3 loop: CASSLGVVNTEAFF. The CDR3 DNA reads TGCGCCAGCAGCTTGGGTGTCGTGAACACTGAAGCTTTCTTT. Filled out from reference TRBV5-1 and TRBJ1-1, the complete variable domain reads KAGVTQTPRYLIKTRGQQVTLSCSPISGHRSVSWYQQTPGQGLQFLFEYFSETQRNKGNFPGRFSGRQFSNSRSEMNVSTLELGDSALYLCASSLGVVNTEAFFGQGTRLTVV.

This clone has only one observation. The chain uses TRBV7-2 and TRBJ2-7; 9 bases are a match to TRBD1. The CDR3 has 14 residues. The V segment lost 1 base and the J segment 4 bases; nucleotides outside the gene matches: 2. Germline V CDR1 and CDR2: SGHTA, FQGNSA. CDR3 bases: TGTGCCAGCAGCTTAGACAGGGGGCAATACGAGCAGTACTTC. Translation: CASSLDRGQYEQYF.

The chain uses TRBV7-2 and TRBJ2-1; 9 positions match TRBD1. This CDR3 region has 15 residues. The V gene's germline CDR1 is SGHTA and CDR2 FQGNSA. V lost 5 bases, J lost 3 bases, and 5 bases stayed unmatched. CDR3 sequence (DNA): TGTGCCAGCAGCCCCGACAGGGGGAGCTACAATGAGCAGTTCTTC. This codes for CASSPDRGSYNEQFF.

The gene calls are TRBV28 and TRBJ2-7; 9 positions match TRBD1. The ends lost 3 bases at V and 2 bases at J; junction bases unmatched: 11. The CDR3 length is 17 residues. CDR1 and CDR2 from the germline V gene are MDHEN and SYDVKM. DNA for the CDR3: TGTGCCAGCAGTTTTCTTTCCAAGACAGGGGGAACCTACGAGCAGTACTTC. Translating gives CASSFLSKTGGTYEQYF.

V gene TRBV10-3 combines with J gene TRBJ1-6, with 7 bases lining up with TRBD1. This CDR3 contains 14 residues. Looked up from germline, CDR1 is ENHRY and CDR2 is SYGVKD. The junction had 6 bases not matched to a gene; V was cut back by 6 bases and J by 7 bases. CDR3: CAISEGQTNSPLHF. The CDR3 nucleotides read TGTGCCATCAGCGAGGGACAGACCAATTCACCCCTCCACTTT.

The chain employs TRBV7-9 and TRBJ2-7, with D possibly TRBD1 on 5 matching bases. Germline loops: CDR1 SEHNR, CDR2 FQNEAQ (reference sequence). The V end was cut by 7 bases, the J end by 0 bases, with 10 bases between. This CDR3 spans 13 amino acids. CDR3 in DNA: TGTGCCAGCAAGGACATCTACTCCTACGAGCAGTACTTC. Its protein is CASKDIYSYEQYF.

The chain couples TRBV18 to TRBJ1-3; D is perhaps TRBD1 (6 bases). Germline V gene sequence: CDR1 KGHSH, CDR2 LQKENI. Trimming shortened V by 3 bases and J by 2 bases, and 17 bases separated the two germline ends. The CDR3 consists of 17 residues. The CDR3 is CASSPRTAKHAGNTIYF. As DNA, the CDR3 is TGTGCCAGCTCACCGAGGACAGCCAAACACGCTGGAAACACCATATATTTT.

Only one count was recorded for this clone. The chain uses TRBV28 and TRBJ2-6; 7 bases map to TRBD1. Germline V gene lookup returns CDR1 MDHEN and CDR2 SYDVKM. This CDR3 spans 17 amino acids. Trimming at V came to 4 bases and at J to 0 bases, leaving 6 bases not matched to a gene. In DNA form, the CDR3 reads TGTGCCAGCAGTTCCGGGACAGCACACTCTGGGGCCAACGTCCTGACTTTC. This translates into CASSSGTAHSGANVLTF.

The gene calls are TRBV30 and TRBJ2-1; D is possibly TRBD2 (6 bases). The CDR3 sequence is 16 residues long. CDR1 is GTSNPN, CDR2 SVGIG, per germline (reference sequence). V dropped 2 bases and J dropped 2 bases, with 16 bases sitting between them. CDR3 amino acids: CAWSPLWGEAYNEQFF. The CDR3 region has the DNA TGTGCCTGGAGTCCCCTCTGGGGGGAGGCCTACAATGAGCAGTTCTTC.

The gene calls are TRBV5-4 and TRBJ1-6; 7 nucleotides line up with TRBD1. CDR3 length: 14 residues. Germline loops: CDR1 SGHNT, CDR2 YYREEE (reference sequence). The V and J ends lost 4 bases and 13 bases, in that order; junction bases with no gene match: 11. The CDR3 sequence is CASSLRQGQQPLHF. The CDR3 DNA reads as TGTGCCAGCAGCCTCCGACAGGGACAGCAGCCCCTCCACTTT.

As to this clone: This specimen includes other DNA sequences encoding the same CDR3. This rearrangement joins TRBV7-2 to TRBJ2-5, with 8 nucleotides matching TRBD2. The V and J ends lost 5 bases and 5 bases, in that order; junction bases with no gene match: 10. The CDR3 totals 15 residues. Per the germline V gene, CDR1 is SGHTA and CDR2 is FQGNSA. The CDR3 sequence is CASSPTSGGGETQYF. The CDR3 bases are TGTGCCAGCAGCCCCACTAGCGGTGGTGGGGAGACCCAGTACTTC.